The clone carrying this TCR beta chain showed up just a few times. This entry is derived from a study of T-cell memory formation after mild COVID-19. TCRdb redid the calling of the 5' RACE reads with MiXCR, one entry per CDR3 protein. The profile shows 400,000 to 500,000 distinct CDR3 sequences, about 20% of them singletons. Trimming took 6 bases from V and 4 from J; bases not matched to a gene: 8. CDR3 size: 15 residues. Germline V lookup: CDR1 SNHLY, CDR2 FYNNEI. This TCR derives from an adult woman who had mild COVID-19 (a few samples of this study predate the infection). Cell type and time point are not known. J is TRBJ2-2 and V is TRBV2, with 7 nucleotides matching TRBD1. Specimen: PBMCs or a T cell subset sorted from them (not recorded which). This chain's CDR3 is CASRMTRGTTGELFF. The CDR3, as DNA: TGTGCCAGCAGGATGACCAGGGGGACCACCGGGGAGCTGTTTTTT.